This entry features one T cell receptor (beta chain) sequence. Its cognate antigen is unknown. CDR3 length: 17 amino acids. V gave up 0 bases and J gave up 0 bases, with 12 bases separating them. CDR1 is LGHNA, CDR2 YSLEER, per germline. PCR was performed a second time for about 7 to 12 cycles using a sample-barcoded 5' primer and a J-beta primer mix. Unique molecular identifiers of 12 random nucleotides labeled each cDNA. MiXCR was run by TCRdb on the 5' RACE reads, yielding one entry per CDR3 protein. The sample lists approximately 490,000 distinct CDR3 sequences, around 24% seen once, with roughly 9% in the top ten. This sample was included in a study of blood T cells in healthy people across ages. Study-level points and caveats: Older age went with lower TCR beta diversity per million T cells, in a roughly linear way. Aged donors had fewer naive CD4+ cells and lower diversity than long-lived donors.

The sample was also linked to a second study, of T cells of mothers and their children. That source adds: An overlap that was slightly higher, though non-significant, was seen in related mother-child pairs versus unrelated pairs.

Sequencing input: blood. The genes are TRBV4-3 and TRBJ1-3; no clear D gene. This TCR came from a boy aged 10-17 years in good health. CDR3 in amino acids: CASSQDRTLVSGNTIYF. For the CDR3, the DNA is TGCGCCAGCAGCCAAGATCGGACGCTAGTCTCTGGAAACACCATATATTTT.